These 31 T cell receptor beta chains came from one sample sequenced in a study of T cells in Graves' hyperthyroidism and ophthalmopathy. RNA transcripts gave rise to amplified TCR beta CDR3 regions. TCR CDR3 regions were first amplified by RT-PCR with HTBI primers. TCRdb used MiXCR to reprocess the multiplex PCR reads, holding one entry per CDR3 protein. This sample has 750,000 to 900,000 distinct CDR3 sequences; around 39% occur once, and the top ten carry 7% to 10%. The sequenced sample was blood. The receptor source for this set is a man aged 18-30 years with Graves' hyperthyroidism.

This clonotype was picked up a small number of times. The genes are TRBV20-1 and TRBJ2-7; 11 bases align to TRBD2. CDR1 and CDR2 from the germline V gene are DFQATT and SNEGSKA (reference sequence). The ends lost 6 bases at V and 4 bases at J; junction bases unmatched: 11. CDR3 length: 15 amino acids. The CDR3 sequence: CSAPWASGRNYEQYF. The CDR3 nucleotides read TGCAGTGCCCCCTGGGCTAGCGGGAGGAATTACGAGCAGTACTTC.

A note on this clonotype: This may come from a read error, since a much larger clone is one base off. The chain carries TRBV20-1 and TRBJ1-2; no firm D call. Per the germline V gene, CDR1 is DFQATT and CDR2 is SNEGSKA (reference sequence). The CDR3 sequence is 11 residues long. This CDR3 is CNALASGGYTF. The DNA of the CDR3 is TGCAATGCGCTCGCTTCGGGGGGCTACACCTTC.

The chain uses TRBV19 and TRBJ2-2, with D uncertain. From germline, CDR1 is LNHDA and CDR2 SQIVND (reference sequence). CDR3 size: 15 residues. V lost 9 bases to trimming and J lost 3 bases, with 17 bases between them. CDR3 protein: CASSLTLPDTGELFF. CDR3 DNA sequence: TGTGCCAGCAGTTTAACCCTACCGGACACCGGGGAGCTGTTTTTT.

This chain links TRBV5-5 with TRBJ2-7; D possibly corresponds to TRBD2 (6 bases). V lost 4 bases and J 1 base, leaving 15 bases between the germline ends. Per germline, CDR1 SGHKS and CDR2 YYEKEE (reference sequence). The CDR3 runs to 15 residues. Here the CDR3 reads CASSGGLLQSYEQYF. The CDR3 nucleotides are TGTGCCAGCAGCGGGGGACTCCTCCAATCCTACGAGCAGTACTTC. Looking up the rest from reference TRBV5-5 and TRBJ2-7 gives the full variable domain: DAGVTQSPTHLIKTRGQQVTLRCSPISGHKSVSWYQQVLGQGPQFIFQYYEKEERGRGNFPDRFSARQFPNYSSELNVNALLLGDSALYLCASSGGLLQSYEQYFGPGTRLTVT.

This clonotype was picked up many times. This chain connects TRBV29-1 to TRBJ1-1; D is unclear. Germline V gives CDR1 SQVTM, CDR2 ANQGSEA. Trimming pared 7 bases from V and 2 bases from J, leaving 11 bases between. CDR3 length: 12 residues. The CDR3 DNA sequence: TGCAGCGGTCGAACAGCTAACACTGAAGCTTTCTTT. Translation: CSGRTANTEAFF. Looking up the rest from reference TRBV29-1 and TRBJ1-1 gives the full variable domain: SAVISQKPSRDICQRGTSLTIQCQVDSQVTMMFWYRQQPGQSLTLIATANQGSEATYESGFVIDKFPISRPNLTFSTLTVSNMSPEDSSIYLCSGRTANTEAFFGQGTRLTVV.

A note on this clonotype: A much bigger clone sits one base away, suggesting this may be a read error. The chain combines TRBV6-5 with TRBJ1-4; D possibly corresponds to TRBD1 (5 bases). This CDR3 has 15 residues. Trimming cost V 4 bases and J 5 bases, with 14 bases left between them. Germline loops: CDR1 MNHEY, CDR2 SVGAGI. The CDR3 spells CASSSQETPNEKLFF. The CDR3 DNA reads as TGTGCCAGCAGTTCACAGGAAACCCCAAATGAAAAACTGTTTTTT.

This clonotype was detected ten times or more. CDR3 sequence: CASRSTGEGNQPQHF. CDR3 sequence (DNA): TGTGCCAGTAGGTCGACAGGGGAAGGGAATCAGCCCCAGCATTTT. The chain recombines TRBV19 with TRBJ1-5, with 8 bases aligning to TRBD1. Germline loops: CDR1 LNHDA, CDR2 SQIVND (reference sequence). Trimming removed 6 bases from V and 4 bases from J; junction bases left unmatched: 8. CDR3 length: 15 amino acids.

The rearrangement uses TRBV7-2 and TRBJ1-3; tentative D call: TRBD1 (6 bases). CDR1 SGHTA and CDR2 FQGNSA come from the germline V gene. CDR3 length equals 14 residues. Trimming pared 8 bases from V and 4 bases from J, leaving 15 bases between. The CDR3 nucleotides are TGTGCCAGCTCACCCGGACAGATGGGAAACACCATATATTTT. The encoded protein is CASSPGQMGNTIYF.

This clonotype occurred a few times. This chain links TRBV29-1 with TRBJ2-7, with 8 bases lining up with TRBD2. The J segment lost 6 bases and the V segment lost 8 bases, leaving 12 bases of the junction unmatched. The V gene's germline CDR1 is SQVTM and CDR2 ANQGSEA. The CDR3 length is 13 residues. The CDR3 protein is CSRPASGGLEQYF. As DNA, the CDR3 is TGCAGCCGCCCGGCGAGCGGGGGACTCGAGCAGTACTTC.

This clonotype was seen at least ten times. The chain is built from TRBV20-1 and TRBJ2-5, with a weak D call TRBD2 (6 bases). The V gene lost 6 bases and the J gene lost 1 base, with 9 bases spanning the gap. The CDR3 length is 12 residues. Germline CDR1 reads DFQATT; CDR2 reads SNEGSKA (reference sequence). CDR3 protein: CSASGLQETQYF. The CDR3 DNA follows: TGCAGTGCGTCGGGACTCCAAGAGACCCAGTACTTC.

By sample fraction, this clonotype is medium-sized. The CDR3 protein is CASNKGGGLFF. The CDR3 coding sequence is TGTGCCAGCAACAAAGGGGGAGGACTGTTTTTT. The chain recombines TRBV2 with TRBJ1-4; a weak D match, TRBD1 (6 bases). CDR1 SNHLY and CDR2 FYNNEI come from the germline V gene. This CDR3 spans 11 amino acids. Deletions cut 7 bases from V and 13 bases from J, with 13 bases between.

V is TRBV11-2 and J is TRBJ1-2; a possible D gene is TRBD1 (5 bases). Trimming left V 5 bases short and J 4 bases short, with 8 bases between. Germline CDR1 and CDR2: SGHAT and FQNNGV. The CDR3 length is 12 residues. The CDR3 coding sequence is TGTGCCAGCAGCCAACAGGCCTATGGCTACACCTTC. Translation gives CASSQQAYGYTF.

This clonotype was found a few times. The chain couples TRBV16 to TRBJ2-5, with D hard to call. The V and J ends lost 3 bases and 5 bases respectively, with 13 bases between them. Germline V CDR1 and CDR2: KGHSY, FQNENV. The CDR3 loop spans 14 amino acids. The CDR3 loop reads CASSQNGRRETQYF. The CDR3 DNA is TGTGCCAGCAGCCAGAATGGTCGCCGGGAGACCCAGTACTTC.

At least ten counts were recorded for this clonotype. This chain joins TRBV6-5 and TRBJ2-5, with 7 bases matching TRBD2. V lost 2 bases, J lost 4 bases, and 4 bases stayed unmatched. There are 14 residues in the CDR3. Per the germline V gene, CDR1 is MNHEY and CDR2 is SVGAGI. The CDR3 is CASSYGGSGETQYF. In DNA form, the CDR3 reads TGTGCCAGCAGTTACGGCGGGAGCGGAGAGACCCAGTACTTC.

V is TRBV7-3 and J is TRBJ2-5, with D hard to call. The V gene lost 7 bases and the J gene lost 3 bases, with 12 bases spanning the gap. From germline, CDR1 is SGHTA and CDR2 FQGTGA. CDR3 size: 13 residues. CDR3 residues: CASIRAGEETQYF. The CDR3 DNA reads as TGTGCCAGCATAAGGGCAGGTGAAGAGACCCAGTACTTC. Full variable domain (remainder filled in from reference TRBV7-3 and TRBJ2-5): GAGVSQTPSNKVTEKGKYVELRCDPISGHTALYWYRQSLGQGPEFLIYFQGTGAADDSGLPNDRFFAVRPEGSVSTLKIQRTERGDSAVYLCASIRAGEETQYFGPGTRLLVL.

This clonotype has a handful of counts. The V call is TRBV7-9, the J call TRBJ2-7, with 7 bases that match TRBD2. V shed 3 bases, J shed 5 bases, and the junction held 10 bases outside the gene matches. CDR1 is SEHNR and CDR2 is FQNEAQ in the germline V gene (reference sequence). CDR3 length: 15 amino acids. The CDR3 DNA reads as TGTGCCAGCAGCTTCCCCTGGGAGGGGACCGACGAGCAGTACTTC. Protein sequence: CASSFPWEGTDEQYF.

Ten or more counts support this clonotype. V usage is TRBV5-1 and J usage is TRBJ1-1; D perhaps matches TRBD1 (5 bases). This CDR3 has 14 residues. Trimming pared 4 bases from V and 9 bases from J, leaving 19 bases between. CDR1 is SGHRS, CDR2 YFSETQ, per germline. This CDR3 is CASSTQEGRDQAFF. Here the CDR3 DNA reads TGCGCCAGCAGCACACAGGAAGGAAGAGACCAAGCTTTCTTT.

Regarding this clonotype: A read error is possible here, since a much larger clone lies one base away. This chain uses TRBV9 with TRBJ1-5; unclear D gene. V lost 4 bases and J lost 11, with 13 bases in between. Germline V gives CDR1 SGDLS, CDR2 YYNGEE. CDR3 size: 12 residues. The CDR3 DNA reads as TGTGCCAGCAGCCTCTTGAAAGGGTCCCAGCATTTT. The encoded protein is CASSLLKGSQHF.

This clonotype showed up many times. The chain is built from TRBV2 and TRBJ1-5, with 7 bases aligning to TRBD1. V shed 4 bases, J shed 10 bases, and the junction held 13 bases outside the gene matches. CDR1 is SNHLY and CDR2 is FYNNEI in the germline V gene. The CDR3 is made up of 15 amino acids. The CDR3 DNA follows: TGTGCCAGCAGTGGGGGGTCGGACAGGTCGCAACCCCAGCATTTT. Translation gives CASSGGSDRSQPQHF.

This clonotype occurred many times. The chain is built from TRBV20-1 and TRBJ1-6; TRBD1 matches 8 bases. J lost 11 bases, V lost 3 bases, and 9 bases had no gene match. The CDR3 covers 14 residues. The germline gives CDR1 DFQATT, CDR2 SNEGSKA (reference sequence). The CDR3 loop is CSASGGTGHTPLHF. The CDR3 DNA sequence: TGCAGTGCTAGCGGCGGGACAGGTCATACACCCCTCCACTTT.

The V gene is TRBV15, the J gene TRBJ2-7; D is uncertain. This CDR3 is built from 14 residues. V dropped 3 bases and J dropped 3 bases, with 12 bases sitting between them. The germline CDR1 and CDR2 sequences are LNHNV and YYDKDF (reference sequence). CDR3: CATSSLVGLYEQYF. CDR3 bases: TGTGCCACCAGCAGCTTGGTGGGTCTCTACGAGCAGTACTTC.

DNA for the CDR3: TGTGCCATCAGTGAGGGGCACTCTGGAAACACCATATATTTT. Translated, it gives CAISEGHSGNTIYF. The chain links TRBV10-3 to TRBJ1-3, with D hard to call. Germline CDR1 reads ENHRY; CDR2 reads SYGVKD. V lost 2 bases and J lost 0, with 5 bases in between. The CDR3 contains 14 residues.

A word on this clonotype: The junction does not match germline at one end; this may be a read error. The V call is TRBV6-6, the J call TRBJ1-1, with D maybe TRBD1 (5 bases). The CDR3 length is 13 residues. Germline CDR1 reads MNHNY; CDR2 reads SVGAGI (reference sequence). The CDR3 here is CASSSGRQPERVF. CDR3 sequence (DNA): TGTGCCAGCAGCTCTGGAAGACAGCCCGAAAGAGTCTTT.

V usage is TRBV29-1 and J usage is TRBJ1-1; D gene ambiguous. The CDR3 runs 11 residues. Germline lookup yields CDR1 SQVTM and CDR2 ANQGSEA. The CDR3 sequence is CSHRAMGEAFF. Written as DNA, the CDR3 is TGCAGTCATAGAGCGATGGGAGAAGCTTTCTTT.

The CDR3 DNA reads as TGTGCCAGCAGTGGAGGACCGTTACGGAACACCATATATTTT. This sequence encodes CASSGGPLRNTIYF. This chain joins TRBV25-1 and TRBJ1-3; D gene unclear. Per germline, CDR1 MGHDK and CDR2 SYGVNS. This CDR3 comprises 14 residues. With 4 bases removed from V and 7 bases from J, the gap between germline ends came to 14 bases.

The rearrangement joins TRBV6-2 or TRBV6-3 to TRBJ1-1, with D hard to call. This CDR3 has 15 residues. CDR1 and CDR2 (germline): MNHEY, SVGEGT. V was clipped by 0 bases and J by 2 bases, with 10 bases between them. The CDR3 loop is CASSYSRRGNTEAFF. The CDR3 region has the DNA TGTGCCAGCAGTTACTCCAGAAGAGGCAACACTGAAGCTTTCTTT.

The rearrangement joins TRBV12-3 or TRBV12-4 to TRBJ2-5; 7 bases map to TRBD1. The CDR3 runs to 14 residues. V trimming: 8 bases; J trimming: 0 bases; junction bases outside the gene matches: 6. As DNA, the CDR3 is TGTGCCAGCGGCCCCGGGACAGACCAAGAGACCCAGTACTTC. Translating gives CASGPGTDQETQYF.

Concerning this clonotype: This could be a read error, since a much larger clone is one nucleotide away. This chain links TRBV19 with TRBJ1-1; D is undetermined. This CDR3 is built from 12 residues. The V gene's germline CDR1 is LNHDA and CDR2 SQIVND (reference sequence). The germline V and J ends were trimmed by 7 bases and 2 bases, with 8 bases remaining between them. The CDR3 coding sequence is TGTGCCAGTATTGGCAGCAACACTGAAGCTTTCTTT. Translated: CASIGSNTEAFF.

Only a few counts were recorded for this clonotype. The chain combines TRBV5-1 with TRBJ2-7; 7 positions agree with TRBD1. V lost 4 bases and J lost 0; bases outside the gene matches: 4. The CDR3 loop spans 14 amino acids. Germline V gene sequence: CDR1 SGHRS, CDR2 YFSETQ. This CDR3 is CASSHGDSSYEQYF. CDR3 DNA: TGCGCCAGCAGCCATGGGGACAGCTCCTACGAGCAGTACTTC.

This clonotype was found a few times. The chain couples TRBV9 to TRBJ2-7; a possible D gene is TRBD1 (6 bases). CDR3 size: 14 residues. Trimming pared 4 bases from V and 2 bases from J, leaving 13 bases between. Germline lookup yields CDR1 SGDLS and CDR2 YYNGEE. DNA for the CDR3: TGTGCCAGCAGCACGGAGACAGGACCCTACGAGCAGTACTTC. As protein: CASSTETGPYEQYF.

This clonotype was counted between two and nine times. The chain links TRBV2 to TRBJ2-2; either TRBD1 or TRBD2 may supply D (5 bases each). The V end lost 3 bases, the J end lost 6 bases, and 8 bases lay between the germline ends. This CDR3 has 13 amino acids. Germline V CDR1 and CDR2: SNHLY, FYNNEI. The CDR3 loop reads CASSERGPGELFF. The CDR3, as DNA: TGTGCCAGCAGTGAGAGGGGTCCCGGGGAGCTGTTTTTT.